Sequencing of this TCR beta chain was carried out in a study of Graves' ophthalmopathy and Graves' hyperthyroidism. This clonotype has at least ten counts. Ages of hyperthyroidism patients ran from 18 to 65, and their diagnoses were new, under 2 months' duration. In this cohort, patients with other autoimmune diseases, uncontrolled infections, pregnancy or lactation were excluded. Germline V gene lookup returns CDR1 DFQATT and CDR2 SNEGSKA (reference sequence). The CDR3 covers 17 residues. Trimming removed 7 bases at V and 8 bases at J, with 27 bases between. The authors amplified TCR beta CDR3 regions, and they did so from RNA transcripts for repertoire sequencing. The authors performed first-round RT-PCR with HTBI primers and then a second-round multiplex PCR. A single record per CDR3 protein comes from TCRdb applying MiXCR to the multiplex PCR reads. Of a few hundred thousand distinct CDR3 sequences detected, approximately 21% appear once; the ten largest clones hold around 3.2%.

The V gene is TRBV20-1, the J gene TRBJ1-6, with TRBD1 as a possible D gene (5 bases). Sequenced sample: peripheral blood. The origin of this receptor is a woman between 18 and 29 years old with stable Graves' hyperthyroidism. This CDR3 is CSVSSQLGGLRDSPLHF. The CDR3 coding sequence is TGCAGTGTTAGTTCCCAATTGGGGGGTCTACGTGATTCACCCCTCCACTTT.